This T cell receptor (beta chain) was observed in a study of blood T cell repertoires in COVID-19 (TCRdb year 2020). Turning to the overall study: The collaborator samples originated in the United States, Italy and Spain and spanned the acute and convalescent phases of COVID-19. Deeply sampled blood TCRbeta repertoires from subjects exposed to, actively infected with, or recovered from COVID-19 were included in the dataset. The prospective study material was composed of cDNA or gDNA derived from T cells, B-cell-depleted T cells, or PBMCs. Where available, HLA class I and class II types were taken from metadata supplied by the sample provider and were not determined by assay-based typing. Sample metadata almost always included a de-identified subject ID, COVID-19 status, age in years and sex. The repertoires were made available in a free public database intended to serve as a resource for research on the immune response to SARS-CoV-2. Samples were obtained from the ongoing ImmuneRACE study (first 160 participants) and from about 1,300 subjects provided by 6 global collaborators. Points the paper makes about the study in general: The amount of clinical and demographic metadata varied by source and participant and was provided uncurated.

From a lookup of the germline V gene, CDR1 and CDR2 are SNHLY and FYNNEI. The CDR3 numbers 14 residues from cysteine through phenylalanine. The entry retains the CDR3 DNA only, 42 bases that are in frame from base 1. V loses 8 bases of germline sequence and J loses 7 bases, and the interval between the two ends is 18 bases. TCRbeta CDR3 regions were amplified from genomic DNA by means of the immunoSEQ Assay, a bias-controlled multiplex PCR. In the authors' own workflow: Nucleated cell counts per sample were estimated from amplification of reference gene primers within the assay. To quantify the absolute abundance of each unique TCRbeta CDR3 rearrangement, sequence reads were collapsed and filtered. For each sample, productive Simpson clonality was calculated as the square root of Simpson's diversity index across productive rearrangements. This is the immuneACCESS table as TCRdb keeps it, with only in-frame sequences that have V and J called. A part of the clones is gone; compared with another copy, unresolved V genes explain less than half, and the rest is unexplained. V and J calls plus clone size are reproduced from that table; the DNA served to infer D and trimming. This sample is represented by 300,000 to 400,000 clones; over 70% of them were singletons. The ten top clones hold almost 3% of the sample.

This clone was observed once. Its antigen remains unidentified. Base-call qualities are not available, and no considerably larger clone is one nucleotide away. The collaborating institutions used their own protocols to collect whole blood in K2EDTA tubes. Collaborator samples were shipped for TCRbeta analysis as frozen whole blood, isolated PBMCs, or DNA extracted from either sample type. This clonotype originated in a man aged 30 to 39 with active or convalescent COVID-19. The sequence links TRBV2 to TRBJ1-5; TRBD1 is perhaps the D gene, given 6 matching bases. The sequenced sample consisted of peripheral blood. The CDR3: CASARRGYSQPQHF. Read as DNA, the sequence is TGTGCCAGCGCACGAAGGGGGTATTCCCAGCCCCAGCATTTT.